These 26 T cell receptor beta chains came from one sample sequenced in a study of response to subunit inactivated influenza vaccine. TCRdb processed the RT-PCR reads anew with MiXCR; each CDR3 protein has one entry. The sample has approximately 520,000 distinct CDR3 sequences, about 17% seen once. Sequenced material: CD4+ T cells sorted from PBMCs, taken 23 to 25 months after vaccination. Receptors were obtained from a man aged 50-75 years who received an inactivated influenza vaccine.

CDR3 protein: CASSRTSGNTNEQFF. CDR3 nucleotides: TGCGCCAGCAGCCGGACTAGCGGGAATACGAATGAGCAGTTCTTC. The genes are TRBV5-1 and TRBJ2-1; TRBD2 matches 12 bases. There are 15 residues in the CDR3. CDR1 is SGHRS and CDR2 is YFSETQ in the germline V gene. Trimming took 4 bases from V and 7 from J; bases not matched to a gene: 6.

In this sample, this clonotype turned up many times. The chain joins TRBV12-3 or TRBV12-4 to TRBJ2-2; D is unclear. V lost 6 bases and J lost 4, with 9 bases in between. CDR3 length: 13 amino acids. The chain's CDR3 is CASSPFSTGELFF. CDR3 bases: TGTGCCAGCAGCCCGTTTAGCACCGGGGAGCTGTTTTTT.

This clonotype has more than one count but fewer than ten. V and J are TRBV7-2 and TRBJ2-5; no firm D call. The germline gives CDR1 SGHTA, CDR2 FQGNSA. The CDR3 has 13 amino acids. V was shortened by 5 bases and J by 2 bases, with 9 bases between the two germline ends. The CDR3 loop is CASSAVGQETQYF. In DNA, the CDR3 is TGTGCCAGCAGCGCGGTCGGGCAAGAGACCCAGTACTTC.

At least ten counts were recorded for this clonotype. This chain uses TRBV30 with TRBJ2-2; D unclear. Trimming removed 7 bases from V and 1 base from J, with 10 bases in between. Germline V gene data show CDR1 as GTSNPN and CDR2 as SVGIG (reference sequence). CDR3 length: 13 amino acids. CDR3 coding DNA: TGTGCCTTACTCCGACAGAACACCGGGGAGCTGTTTTTT. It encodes CALLRQNTGELFF.

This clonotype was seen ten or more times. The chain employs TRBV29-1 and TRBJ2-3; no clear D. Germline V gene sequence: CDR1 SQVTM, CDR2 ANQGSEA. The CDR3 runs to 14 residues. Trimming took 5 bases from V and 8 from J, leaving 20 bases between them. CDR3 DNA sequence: TGCAGCGTTAAGGGTGAAATTACGACGGGTACGCAGTATTTT. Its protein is CSVKGEITTGTQYF.

This CDR3 is CASSYPQSSTDTQYF. For the CDR3, the DNA is TGTGCCAGCAGTTACCCACAAAGTAGCACAGATACGCAGTATTTT. The chain recombines TRBV6-2 or TRBV6-3 with TRBJ2-3, with no clear D. CDR3 length equals 15 residues. Trimming cost V 2 bases and J 0 bases, with 9 bases left between them. Germline values: CDR1 MNHEY, CDR2 SVGEGT.

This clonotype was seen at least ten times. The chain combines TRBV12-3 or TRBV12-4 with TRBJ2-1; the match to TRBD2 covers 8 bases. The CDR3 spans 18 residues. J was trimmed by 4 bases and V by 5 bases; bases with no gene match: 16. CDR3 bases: TGTGCCAGCAGTGGCCGTCCTAGTACTAGCGGCAATTACAATGAGCAGTTCTTC. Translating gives CASSGRPSTSGNYNEQFF.

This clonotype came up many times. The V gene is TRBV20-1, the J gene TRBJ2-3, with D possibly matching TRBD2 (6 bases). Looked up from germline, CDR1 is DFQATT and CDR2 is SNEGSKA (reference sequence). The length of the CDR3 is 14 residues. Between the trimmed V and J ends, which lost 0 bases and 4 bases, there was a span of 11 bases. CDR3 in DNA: TGCAGTGCTAGAGATGTTTGGGGGGCAGATACGCAGTATTTT. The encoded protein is CSARDVWGADTQYF.

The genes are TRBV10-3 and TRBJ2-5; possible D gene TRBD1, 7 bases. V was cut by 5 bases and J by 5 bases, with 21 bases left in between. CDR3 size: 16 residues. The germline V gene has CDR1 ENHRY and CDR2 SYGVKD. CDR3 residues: CAISHLRDSGGETQYF. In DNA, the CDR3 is TGTGCCATCAGTCACTTGAGGGACAGTGGAGGGGAGACCCAGTACTTC.

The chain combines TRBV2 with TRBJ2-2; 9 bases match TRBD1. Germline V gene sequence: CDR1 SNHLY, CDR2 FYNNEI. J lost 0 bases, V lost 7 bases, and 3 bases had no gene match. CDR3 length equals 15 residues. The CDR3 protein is CASKWTGANTGELFF. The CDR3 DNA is TGTGCCAGCAAGTGGACAGGGGCGAACACCGGGGAGCTGTTTTTT.

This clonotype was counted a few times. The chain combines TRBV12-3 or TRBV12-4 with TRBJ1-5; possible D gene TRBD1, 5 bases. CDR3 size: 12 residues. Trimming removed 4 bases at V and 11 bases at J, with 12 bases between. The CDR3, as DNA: TGTGCCAGCAGTTCCCCCGGGACTTCCCAGCATTTT. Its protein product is CASSSPGTSQHF.

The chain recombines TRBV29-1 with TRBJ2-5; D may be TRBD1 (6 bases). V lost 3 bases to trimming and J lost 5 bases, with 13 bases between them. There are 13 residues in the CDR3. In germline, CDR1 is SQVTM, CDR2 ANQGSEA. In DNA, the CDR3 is TGCAGCGTTGACCCCCAGGGGTTGGAGACCCAGTACTTC. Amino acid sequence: CSVDPQGLETQYF.

The CDR3 region has the DNA TGTGCCATCAGTGAGCCCTTATACAATGAGCAGTTCTTC. Translating it yields CAISEPLYNEQFF. This chain links TRBV10-3 with TRBJ2-1; D is unresolved. This CDR3 has 13 amino acids. With 2 bases removed from V and 4 bases from J, the gap between germline ends came to 6 bases. Germline CDR1 reads ENHRY; CDR2 reads SYGVKD.

The CDR3 DNA is TGTGCCAGCAGCCCTAGCGGGAGTGGGCCGTATACGCAGTATTTT. Translation: CASSPSGSGPYTQYF. The rearrangement uses TRBV11-2 and TRBJ2-3, with TRBD2 identical over 10 bases. J lost 7 bases, V lost 5 bases, and 9 bases had no gene match. The germline V gene encodes CDR1 SGHAT and CDR2 FQNNGV. There are 15 residues in the CDR3.

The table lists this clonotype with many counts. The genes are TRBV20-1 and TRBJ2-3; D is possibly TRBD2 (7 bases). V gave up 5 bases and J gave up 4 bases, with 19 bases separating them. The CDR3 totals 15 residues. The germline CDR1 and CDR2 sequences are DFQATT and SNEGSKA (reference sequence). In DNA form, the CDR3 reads TGCAGTGCTGAGGACAGCGGGAAGGGCGCAGATACGCAGTATTTT. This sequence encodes CSAEDSGKGADTQYF.

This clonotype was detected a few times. The CDR3 protein is CASSFNRDVKNIQYF. CDR3 nucleotides: TGTGCCAGCAGCTTCAACCGGGACGTTAAAAACATTCAGTACTTC. The chain uses TRBV7-8 and TRBJ2-4, with D possibly being TRBD1 or TRBD2 (5 bases each). The germline V and J ends were trimmed by 3 bases and 4 bases, with 13 bases remaining between them. The CDR3 runs 15 residues. CDR1 is SGHVS, CDR2 FQNEAQ, per germline.

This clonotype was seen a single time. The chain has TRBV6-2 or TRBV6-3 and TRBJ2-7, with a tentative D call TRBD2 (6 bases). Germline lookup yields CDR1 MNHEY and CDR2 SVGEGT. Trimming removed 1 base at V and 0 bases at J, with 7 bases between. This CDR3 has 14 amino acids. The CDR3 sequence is CASSYWGLSYEQYF. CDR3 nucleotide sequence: TGTGCCAGCAGTTACTGGGGACTCTCCTACGAGCAGTACTTC.

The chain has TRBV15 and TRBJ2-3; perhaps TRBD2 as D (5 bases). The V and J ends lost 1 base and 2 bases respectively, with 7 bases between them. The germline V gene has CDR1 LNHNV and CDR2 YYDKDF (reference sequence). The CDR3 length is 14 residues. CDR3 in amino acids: CATSRAGFTDTQYF. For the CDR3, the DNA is TGTGCCACCAGCAGAGCGGGATTCACAGATACGCAGTATTTT. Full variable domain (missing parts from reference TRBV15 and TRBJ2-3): DAMVIQNPRYQVTQFGKPVTLSCSQTLNHNVMYWYQQKSSQAPKLLFHYYDKDFNNEADTPDNFQSRRPNTSFCFLDIRSPGLGDTAMYLCATSRAGFTDTQYFGPGTRLTVL.

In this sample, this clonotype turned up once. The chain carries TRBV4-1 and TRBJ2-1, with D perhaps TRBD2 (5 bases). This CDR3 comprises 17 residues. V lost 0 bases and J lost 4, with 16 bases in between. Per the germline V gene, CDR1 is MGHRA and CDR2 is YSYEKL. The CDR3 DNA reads TGCGCCAGCAGCCAAGATGGGTGGGGAGTAGGGTACAATGAGCAGTTCTTC. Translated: CASSQDGWGVGYNEQFF.

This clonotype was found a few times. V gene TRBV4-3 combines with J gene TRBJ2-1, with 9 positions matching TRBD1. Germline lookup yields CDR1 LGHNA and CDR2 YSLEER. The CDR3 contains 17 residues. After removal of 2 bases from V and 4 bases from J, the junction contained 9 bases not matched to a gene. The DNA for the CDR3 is TGCGCCAGCAGCCAATCCCTAAACAGGGGGCTTTACAATGAGCAGTTCTTC. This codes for CASSQSLNRGLYNEQFF.

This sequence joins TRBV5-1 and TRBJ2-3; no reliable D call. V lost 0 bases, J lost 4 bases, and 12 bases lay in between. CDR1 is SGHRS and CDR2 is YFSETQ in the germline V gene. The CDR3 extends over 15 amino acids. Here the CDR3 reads CASSLASKSADTQYF. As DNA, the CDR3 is TGCGCCAGCAGCTTGGCCTCGAAAAGCGCAGATACGCAGTATTTT.

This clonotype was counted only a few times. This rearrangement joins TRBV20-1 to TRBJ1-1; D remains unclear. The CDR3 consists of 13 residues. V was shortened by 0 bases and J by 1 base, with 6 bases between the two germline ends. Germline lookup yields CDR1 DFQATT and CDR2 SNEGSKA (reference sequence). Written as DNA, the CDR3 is TGCAGTGCTAGAGATGTCAGGAACACTGAAGCTTTCTTT. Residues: CSARDVRNTEAFF.

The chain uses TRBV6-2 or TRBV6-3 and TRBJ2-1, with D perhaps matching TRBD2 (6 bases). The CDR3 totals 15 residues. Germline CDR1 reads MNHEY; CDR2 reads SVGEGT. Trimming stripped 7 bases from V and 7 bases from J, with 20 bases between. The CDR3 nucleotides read TGTGCCAGCATTGTGGGAGGCCTTGCGGGGAATGAGCAGTTCTTC. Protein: CASIVGGLAGNEQFF.

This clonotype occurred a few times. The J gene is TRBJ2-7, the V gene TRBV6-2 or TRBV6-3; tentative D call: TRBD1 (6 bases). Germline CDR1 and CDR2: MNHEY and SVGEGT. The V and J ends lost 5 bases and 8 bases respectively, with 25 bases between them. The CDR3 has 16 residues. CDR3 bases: TGTGCCAGCAGTACCACAGGGCGCTCTCAATTCTTGCAGCAGTACTTC. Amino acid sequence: CASSTTGRSQFLQQYF.

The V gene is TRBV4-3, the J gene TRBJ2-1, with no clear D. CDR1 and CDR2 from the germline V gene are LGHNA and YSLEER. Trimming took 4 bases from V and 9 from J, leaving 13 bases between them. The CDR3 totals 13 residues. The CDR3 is CASSPRAVSEQFF. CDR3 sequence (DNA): TGCGCCAGCAGCCCCCGGGCCGTAAGTGAGCAGTTCTTC.

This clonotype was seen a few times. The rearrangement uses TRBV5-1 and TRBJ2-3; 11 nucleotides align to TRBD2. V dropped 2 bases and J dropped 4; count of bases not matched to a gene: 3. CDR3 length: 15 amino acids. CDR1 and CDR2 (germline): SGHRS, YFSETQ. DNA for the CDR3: TGCGCCAGCAGCTTTACTAGCGGGGGCGCAGATACGCAGTATTTT. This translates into CASSFTSGGADTQYF.